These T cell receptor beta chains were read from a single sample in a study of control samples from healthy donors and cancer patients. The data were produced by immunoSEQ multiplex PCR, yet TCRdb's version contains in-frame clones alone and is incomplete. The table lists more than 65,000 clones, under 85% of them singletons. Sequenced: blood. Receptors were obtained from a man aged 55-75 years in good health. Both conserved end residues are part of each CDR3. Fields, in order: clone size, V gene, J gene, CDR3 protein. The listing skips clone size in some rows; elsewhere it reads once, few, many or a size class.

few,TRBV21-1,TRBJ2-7,CASSKEGEHATYEQYF
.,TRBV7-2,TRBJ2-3,CASGGATLNTDTQYF
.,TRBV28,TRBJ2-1,CASSFGGRAREQFF
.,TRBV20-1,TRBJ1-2,CSASLGQGMGGYTF
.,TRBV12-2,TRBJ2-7,CASRLAGFDRGRPAYEQYF
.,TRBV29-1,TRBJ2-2,CVAEWGSTGELFF
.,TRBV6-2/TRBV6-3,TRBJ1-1,CASSYPRHRGFITEAFF
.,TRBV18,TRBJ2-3,CASSGGSTDTQYF
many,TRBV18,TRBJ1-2,CASSPVQGRFDYGYTF
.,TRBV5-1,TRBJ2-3,CASSPGLADRREYF
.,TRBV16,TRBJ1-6,CASSQWGRDNSPLHF
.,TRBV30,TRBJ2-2,CAWSIAVVSTGELFF
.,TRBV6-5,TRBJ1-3,CATQRSTHSGNTIYF
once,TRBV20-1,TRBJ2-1,CSASSASEQFF
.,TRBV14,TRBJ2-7,CASSQQGLSTYEQYF
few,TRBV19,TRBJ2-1,CASSKAGRSYNEQFF
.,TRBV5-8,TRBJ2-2,CASSPGVGYWDTGELFF
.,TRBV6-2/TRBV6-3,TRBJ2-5,CASSSKSRETQYF
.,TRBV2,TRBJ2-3,CASSGLAGGTSTDTQYF
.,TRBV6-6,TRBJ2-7,CASSYSPRDSSYEQYF
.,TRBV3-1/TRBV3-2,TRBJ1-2,CASSPSGRGNTF
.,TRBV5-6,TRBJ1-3,CASSYGGGGNTIYF
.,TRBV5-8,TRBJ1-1,CASSHKRDGTNEAFF